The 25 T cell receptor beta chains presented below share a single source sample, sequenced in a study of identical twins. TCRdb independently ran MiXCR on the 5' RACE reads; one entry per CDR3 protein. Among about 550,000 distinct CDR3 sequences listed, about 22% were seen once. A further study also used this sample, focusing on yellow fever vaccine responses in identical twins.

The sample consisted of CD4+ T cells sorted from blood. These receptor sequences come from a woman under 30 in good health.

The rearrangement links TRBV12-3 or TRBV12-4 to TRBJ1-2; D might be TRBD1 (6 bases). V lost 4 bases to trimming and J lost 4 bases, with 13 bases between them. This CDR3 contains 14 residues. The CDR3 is CASSSGQSSYGYTF. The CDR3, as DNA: TGTGCCAGCAGTTCCGGACAGTCGAGCTATGGCTACACCTTC.

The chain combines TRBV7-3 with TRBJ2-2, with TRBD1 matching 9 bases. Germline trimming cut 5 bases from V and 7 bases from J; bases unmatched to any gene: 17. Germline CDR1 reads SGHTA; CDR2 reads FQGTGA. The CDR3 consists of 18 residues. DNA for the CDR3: TGTGCCAGCAGCCCTACAGGGGGCACAATTCCGATGGGCGGGGAGCTGTTTTTT. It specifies CASSPTGGTIPMGGELFF.

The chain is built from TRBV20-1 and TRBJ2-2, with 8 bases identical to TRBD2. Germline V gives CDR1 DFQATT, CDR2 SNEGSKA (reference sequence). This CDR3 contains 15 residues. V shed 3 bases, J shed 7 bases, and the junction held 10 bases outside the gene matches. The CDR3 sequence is CSARVPGLGGGELFF. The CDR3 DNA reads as TGCAGTGCTAGGGTTCCGGGACTAGGTGGCGGGGAGCTGTTTTTT.

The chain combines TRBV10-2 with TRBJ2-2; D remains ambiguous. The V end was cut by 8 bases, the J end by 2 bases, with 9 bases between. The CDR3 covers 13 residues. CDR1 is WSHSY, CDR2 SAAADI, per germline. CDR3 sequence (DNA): TGCGCCAGCCGCAACGGAAACACCGGGGAGCTGTTTTTT. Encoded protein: CASRNGNTGELFF.

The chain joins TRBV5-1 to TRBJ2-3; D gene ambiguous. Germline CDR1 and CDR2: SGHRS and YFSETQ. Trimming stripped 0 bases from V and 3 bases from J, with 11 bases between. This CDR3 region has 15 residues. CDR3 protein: CASSLGASVTDTQYF. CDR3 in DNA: TGCGCCAGCAGCTTGGGCGCAAGTGTTACAGATACGCAGTATTTT.

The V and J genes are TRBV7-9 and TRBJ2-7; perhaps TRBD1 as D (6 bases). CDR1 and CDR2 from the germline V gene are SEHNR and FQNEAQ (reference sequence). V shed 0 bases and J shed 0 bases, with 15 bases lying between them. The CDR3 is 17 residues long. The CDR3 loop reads CASSLALPRGDSYEQYF. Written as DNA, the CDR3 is TGTGCCAGCAGCTTAGCCCTGCCCAGGGGTGACTCCTACGAGCAGTACTTC.

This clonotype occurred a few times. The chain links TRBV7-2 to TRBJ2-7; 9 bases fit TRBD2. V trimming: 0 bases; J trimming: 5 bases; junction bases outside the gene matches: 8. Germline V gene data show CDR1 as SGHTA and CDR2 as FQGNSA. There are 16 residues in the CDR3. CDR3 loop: CASSLAGSGSRHEQYF. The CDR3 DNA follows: TGTGCCAGCAGCTTAGCAGGTAGCGGGAGTAGGCACGAGCAGTACTTC.

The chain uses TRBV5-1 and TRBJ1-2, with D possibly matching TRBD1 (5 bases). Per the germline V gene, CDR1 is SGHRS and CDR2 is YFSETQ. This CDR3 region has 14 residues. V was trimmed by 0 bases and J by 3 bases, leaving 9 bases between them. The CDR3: CASSLAVTDYGYTF. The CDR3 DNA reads TGCGCCAGCAGCTTGGCTGTGACAGACTATGGCTACACCTTC. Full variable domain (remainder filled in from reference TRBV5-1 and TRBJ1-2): KAGVTQTPRYLIKTRGQQVTLSCSPISGHRSVSWYQQTPGQGLQFLFEYFSETQRNKGNFPGRFSGRQFSNSRSEMNVSTLELGDSALYLCASSLAVTDYGYTFGSGTRLTVV.

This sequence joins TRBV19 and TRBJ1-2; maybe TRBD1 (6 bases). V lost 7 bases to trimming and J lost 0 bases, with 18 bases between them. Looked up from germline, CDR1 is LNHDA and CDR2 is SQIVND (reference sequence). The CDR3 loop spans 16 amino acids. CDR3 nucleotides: TGTGCCAGTAATACTATAGACAGGCCTCCTAACTATGGCTACACCTTC. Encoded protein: CASNTIDRPPNYGYTF.

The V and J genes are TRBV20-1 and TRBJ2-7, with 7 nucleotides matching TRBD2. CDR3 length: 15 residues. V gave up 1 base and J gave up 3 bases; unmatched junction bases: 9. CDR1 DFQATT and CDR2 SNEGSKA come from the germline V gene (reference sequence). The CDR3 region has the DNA TGCAGTGCTAGAGGGCTAGCGGCACCGAGCTACGAGCAGTACTTC. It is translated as CSARGLAAPSYEQYF.

CDR3 residues: CASSASGKYTGELFF. DNA for the CDR3: TGTGCCAGCAGTGCTAGCGGGAAGTACACCGGGGAGCTGTTTTTT. The chain combines TRBV2 with TRBJ2-2; 9 bases are shared with TRBD2. Germline CDR1 and CDR2: SNHLY and FYNNEI. The CDR3 is made up of 15 amino acids. J gave up 3 bases and V 4 bases, and 3 bases lay outside the gene matches.

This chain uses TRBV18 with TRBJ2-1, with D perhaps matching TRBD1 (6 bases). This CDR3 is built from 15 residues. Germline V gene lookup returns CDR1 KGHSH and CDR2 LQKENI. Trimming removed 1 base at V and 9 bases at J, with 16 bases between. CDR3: CASSPLSGDMGEQFF. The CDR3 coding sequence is TGTGCCAGCTCACCACTTTCAGGGGATATGGGTGAGCAGTTCTTC.

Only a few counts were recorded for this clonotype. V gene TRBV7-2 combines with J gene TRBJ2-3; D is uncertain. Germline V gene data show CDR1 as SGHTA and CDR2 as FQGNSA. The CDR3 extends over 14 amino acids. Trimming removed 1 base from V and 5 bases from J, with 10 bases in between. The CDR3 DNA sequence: TGTGCCAGCAGCTTAGATGGAAGAGGAGATACGCAGTATTTT. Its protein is CASSLDGRGDTQYF.

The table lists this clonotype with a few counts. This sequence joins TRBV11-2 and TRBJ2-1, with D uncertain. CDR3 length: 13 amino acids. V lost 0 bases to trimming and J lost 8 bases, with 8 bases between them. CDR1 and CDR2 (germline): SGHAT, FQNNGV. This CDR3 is CASSLDYGDEQFF. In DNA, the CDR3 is TGTGCCAGCAGCTTAGATTATGGGGATGAGCAGTTCTTC.

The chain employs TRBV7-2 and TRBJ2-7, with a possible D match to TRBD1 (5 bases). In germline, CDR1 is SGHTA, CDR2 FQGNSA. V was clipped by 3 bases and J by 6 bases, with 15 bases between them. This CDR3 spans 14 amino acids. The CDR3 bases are TGTGCCAGCAGCTTCGGCAGGGATCGAGCCGAGCAGTACTTC. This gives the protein CASSFGRDRAEQYF.

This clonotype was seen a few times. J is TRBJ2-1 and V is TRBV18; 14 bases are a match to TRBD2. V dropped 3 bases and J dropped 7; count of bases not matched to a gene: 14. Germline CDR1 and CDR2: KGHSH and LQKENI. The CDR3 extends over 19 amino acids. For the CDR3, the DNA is TGTGCCAGCTCACCGACACTACCGGGACTAGCGGGAGATTGGAATGAGCAGTTCTTC. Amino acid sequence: CASSPTLPGLAGDWNEQFF.

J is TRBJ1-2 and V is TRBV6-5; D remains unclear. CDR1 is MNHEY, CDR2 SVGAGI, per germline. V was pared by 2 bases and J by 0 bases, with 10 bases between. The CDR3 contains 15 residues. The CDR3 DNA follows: TGTGCCAGCAGTTACACGGATAAAGCTAACTATGGCTACACCTTC. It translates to CASSYTDKANYGYTF.

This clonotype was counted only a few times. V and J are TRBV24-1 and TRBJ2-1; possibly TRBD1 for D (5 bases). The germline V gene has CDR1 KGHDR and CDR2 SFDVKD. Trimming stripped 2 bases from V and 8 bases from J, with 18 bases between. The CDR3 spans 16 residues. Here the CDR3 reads CATSDWGGYTGDEQFF. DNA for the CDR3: TGTGCCACCAGTGATTGGGGCGGATATACTGGGGATGAGCAGTTCTTC.

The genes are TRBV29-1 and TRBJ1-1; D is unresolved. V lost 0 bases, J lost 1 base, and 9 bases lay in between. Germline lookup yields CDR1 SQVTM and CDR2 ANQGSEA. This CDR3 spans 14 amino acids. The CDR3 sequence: CSVEDRSGNTEAFF. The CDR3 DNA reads TGCAGCGTTGAAGATCGGTCCGGGAACACTGAAGCTTTCTTT.

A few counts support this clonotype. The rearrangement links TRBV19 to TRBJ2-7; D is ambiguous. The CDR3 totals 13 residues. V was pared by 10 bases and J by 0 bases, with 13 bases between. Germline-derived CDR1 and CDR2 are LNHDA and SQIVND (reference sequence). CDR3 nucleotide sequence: TGTGCCACATCCGAACGGAGCTCCTACGAGCAGTACTTC. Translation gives CATSERSSYEQYF.

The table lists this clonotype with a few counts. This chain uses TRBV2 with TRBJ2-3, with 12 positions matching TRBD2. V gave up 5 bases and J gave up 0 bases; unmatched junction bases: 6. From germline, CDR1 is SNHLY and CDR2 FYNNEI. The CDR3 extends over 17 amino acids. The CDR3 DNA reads TGTGCCAGCAGTCCACGAGGGACTAGCGGGAGCACAGATACGCAGTATTTT. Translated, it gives CASSPRGTSGSTDTQYF.

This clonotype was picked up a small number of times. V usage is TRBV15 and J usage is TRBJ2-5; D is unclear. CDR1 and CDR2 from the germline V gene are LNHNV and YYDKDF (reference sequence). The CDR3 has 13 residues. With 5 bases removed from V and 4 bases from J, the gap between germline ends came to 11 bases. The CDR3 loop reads CATSRIVGETQYF. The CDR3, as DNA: TGTGCCACCAGCCGAATTGTAGGAGAGACCCAGTACTTC.

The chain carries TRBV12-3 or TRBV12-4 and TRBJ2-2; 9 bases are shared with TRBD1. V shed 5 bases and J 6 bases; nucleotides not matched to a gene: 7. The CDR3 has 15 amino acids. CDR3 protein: CASSKTGGRSGELFF. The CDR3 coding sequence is TGTGCCAGCAGTAAGACAGGGGGTCGTTCCGGGGAGCTGTTTTTT.

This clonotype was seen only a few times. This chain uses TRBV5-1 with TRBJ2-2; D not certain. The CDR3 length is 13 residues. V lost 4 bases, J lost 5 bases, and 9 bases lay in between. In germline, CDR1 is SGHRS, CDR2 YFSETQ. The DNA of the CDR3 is TGCGCCAGCAGCACTTACGTTACCGGGGAGCTGTTTTTT. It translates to CASSTYVTGELFF.

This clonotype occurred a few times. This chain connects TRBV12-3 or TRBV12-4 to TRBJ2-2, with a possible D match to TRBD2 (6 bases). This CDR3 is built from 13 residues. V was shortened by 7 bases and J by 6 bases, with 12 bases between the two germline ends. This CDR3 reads CASTLGTAGELFF. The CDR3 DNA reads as TGTGCCAGCACCCTCGGGACTGCCGGGGAGCTGTTTTTT.